This T cell receptor beta chain was captured by sequencing in a study of cytomegalovirus exposure and HLA in healthy donors. The germline gives CDR1 GTSNPN, CDR2 SVGIG (reference sequence). CDR3 length: 17 residues. V shed 0 bases and J 5 bases; nucleotides not matched to a gene: 8. A note on this clone: Its antigen is not identified.

Primers: 60 Vbeta forward and 13 Jbeta reverse. Clones were read by immunoSEQ multiplex PCR, and TCRdb kept only the in-frame ones, dropping some. The sample holds more than 70,000 clones. Broader study findings: The authors later linked a missense DCLRE1C variant to TCR beta V- and J-gene trimming. A later analysis found TCR association rates differed by HLA locus, highest for DRB1 and lowest for HLA-C.

This clonotype originated in a woman aged 55 to 70 in good health and CMV-seronegative. Material: PBMCs. The rearrangement joins TRBV30 to TRBJ2-3; 13 bases line up with TRBD2. CDR3 region: CAWSVQGLAGVQDTQYF. As DNA, the CDR3 is TGTGCCTGGAGTGTACAAGGACTAGCGGGAGTGCAAGATACGCAGTATTTT.